This is a list of T cell receptor beta chains from one sample in a study of blood T cell repertoires in COVID-19. The data were produced by immunoSEQ multiplex PCR, yet TCRdb's version contains in-frame clones alone and is incomplete. The sample carries approximately 7,800 clones, roughly 86% recorded once. Material for sequencing was peripheral blood. All receptors come from an older woman with active COVID-19. Each CDR3 is given with its conserved first and last residue. The D gene is left open where the match is weak. Clone size is not always given. Where it is, it says once, few, many or a class for expanded clones.

v_gene: TRBV3-1/TRBV3-2
j_gene: TRBJ1-2
abundance: NA
d_gene: TRBD1
CDR3aa: CASSHQGQSYGYTF
CDR3nt: TGTGCCAGCAGCCATCAGGGACAGTCCTATGGCTACACCTTC

v_gene: TRBV28
j_gene: TRBJ1-4
abundance: once
d_gene: TRBD1
CDR3aa: CASSTPGQAHRGEKLFF
CDR3nt: TGTGCCAGCAGTACCCCGGGACAGGCCCATCGTGGTGAAAAACTGTTTTTT

v_gene: TRBV5-6
j_gene: TRBJ2-1
abundance: few
d_gene: NA
CDR3aa: CASSFVGSYNEQFF
CDR3nt: TGTGCCAGCAGCTTCGTCGGCTCCTACAATGAGCAGTTCTTC

v_gene: TRBV2
j_gene: TRBJ2-5
abundance: NA
d_gene: TRBD2
CDR3aa: CASSEVAGTPGTQYF
CDR3nt: TGTGCCAGCAGTGAGGTAGCGGGGACCCCAGGGACCCAGTACTTC

v_gene: TRBV4-3
j_gene: TRBJ2-3
abundance: NA
d_gene: NA
CDR3aa: CASSQEPGGIPDTQYF
CDR3nt: TGCGCCAGCAGCCAAGAGCCCGGAGGGATCCCGGATACGCAGTATTTT

v_gene: TRBV20-1
j_gene: TRBJ2-7
abundance: NA
d_gene: NA
CDR3aa: CSAEHQDEQYF
CDR3nt: TGCAGTGCAGAACACCAAGACGAGCAGTACTTC

v_gene: TRBV4-2
j_gene: TRBJ2-2
abundance: NA
d_gene: TRBD2
CDR3aa: CASSQVTSGGDNTGELFF
CDR3nt: TGTGCCAGCAGCCAAGTGACTAGCGGGGGAGACAACACCGGGGAGCTGTTTTTT

v_gene: TRBV5-5
j_gene: TRBJ2-2
abundance: NA
d_gene: TRBD1
CDR3aa: CASSLGQGAGELFF
CDR3nt: TGTGCCAGCAGCCTAGGACAGGGGGCCGGGGAGCTGTTTTTT

v_gene: TRBV19
j_gene: TRBJ1-5
abundance: once
d_gene: NA
CDR3aa: CASRGSNQPQHF
CDR3nt: TGTGCCTCTAGAGGGAGCAATCAGCCCCAGCATTTT

v_gene: TRBV5-8
j_gene: TRBJ1-3
abundance: NA
d_gene: NA
CDR3aa: CASSLDVGSGIYF
CDR3nt: TGTGCCAGCAGCTTGGATGTGGGCTCCGGCATATATTTT

v_gene: TRBV30
j_gene: TRBJ2-7
abundance: NA
d_gene: NA
CDR3aa: CAWREGWDIGEQYF
CDR3nt: TGTGCCTGGAGGGAGGGCTGGGATATTGGAGAGCAGTACTTC

v_gene: TRBV7-2
j_gene: TRBJ2-5
abundance: once
d_gene: NA
CDR3aa: CASSLLRQNKETQYF
CDR3nt: TGTGCCAGCAGCTTATTAAGACAGAACAAAGAGACCCAGTACTTC

v_gene: TRBV6-5
j_gene: TRBJ1-6
abundance: NA
d_gene: TRBD1
CDR3aa: CASSRRDRDSPLHF
CDR3nt: TGTGCCAGCAGTAGGCGAGACAGGGATTCACCCCTCCACTTT

v_gene: TRBV28
j_gene: TRBJ2-7
abundance: NA
d_gene: NA
CDR3aa: CASSEGVAPYEQYF
CDR3nt: TGTGCCAGCAGTGAGGGGGTGGCCCCCTACGAGCAGTACTTC

v_gene: TRBV19
j_gene: TRBJ2-7
abundance: NA
d_gene: TRBD1
CDR3aa: CASSPAWSGQGGEQYF
CDR3nt: TGTGCCAGTAGTCCCGCTTGGTCTGGACAGGGAGGCGAGCAGTACTTC

v_gene: TRBV18
j_gene: TRBJ1-2
abundance: NA
d_gene: TRBD1
CDR3aa: CASSQTGTGTYGYTF
CDR3nt: TGTGCCAGCTCACAAACCGGGACAGGGACCTATGGCTACACCTTC

v_gene: TRBV10-3
j_gene: TRBJ1-6
abundance: NA
d_gene: NA
CDR3aa: CAIRGAPDSPLHF
CDR3nt: TGTGCCATCAGGGGGGCGCCGGATTCACCCCTCCACTTT

v_gene: TRBV6-4
j_gene: TRBJ2-3
abundance: NA
d_gene: TRBD1
CDR3aa: CASSQDRGDGTDTQYF
CDR3nt: TGTGCCAGCAGTCAGGACAGGGGAGATGGGACAGATACGCAGTATTTT

v_gene: TRBV4-1
j_gene: TRBJ1-4
abundance: NA
d_gene: NA
CDR3aa: CASRAGTNEKLFF
CDR3nt: TGCGCCAGCCGGGCAGGGACTAATGAAAAACTGTTTTTT

v_gene: TRBV7-2
j_gene: TRBJ2-5
abundance: NA
d_gene: NA
CDR3aa: CASSLTSGFASSPQETQYF
CDR3nt: TGTGCCAGCAGCTTAACGAGCGGGTTTGCGTCGTCCCCACAAGAGACCCAGTACTTC

v_gene: TRBV6-1
j_gene: TRBJ2-1
abundance: NA
d_gene: TRBD1
CDR3aa: CASSEGTGVPDPLFF
CDR3nt: TGTGCCAGCAGTGAAGGTACAGGGGTCCCGGATCCCCTGTTCTTC

v_gene: TRBV7-2
j_gene: TRBJ1-5
abundance: NA
d_gene: TRBD1
CDR3aa: CASSLRDSTSNQPQHF
CDR3nt: TGTGCCAGCAGCCTGCGGGACAGCACCAGCAATCAGCCCCAGCATTTT

v_gene: TRBV4-1
j_gene: TRBJ2-3
abundance: NA
d_gene: TRBD2
CDR3aa: CASSQDTAGAPYREYF
CDR3nt: TGCGCCAGCAGCCAAGATACAGCGGGGGCCCCTTATAGGGAGTATTTT

v_gene: TRBV7-2
j_gene: TRBJ2-3
abundance: NA
d_gene: NA
CDR3aa: CASGGGVGDTQYF
CDR3nt: TGTGCCAGCGGAGGCGGGGTGGGAGATACGCAGTATTTT

v_gene: TRBV2
j_gene: TRBJ1-2
abundance: NA
d_gene: NA
CDR3aa: CASSEARGGGYTF
CDR3nt: TGTGCCAGCAGTGAAGCGCGGGGGGGAGGCTACACCTTC

v_gene: TRBV5-6
j_gene: TRBJ1-3
abundance: NA
d_gene: NA
CDR3aa: CASSSREFSGNTIYF
CDR3nt: TGTGCCAGCAGCTCCCGGGAGTTCTCTGGAAACACCATATATTTT

v_gene: TRBV12-3/TRBV12-4
j_gene: TRBJ1-1
abundance: few
d_gene: NA
CDR3aa: CASSLGGKTEAFF
CDR3nt: TGTGCCAGCAGTTTGGGGGGGAAAACTGAAGCTTTCTTT

v_gene: TRBV27
j_gene: TRBJ1-2
abundance: NA
d_gene: TRBD1
CDR3aa: CASSYRGRGNGYTF
CDR3nt: TGTGCCAGCAGTTACAGGGGGCGAGGTAATGGCTACACCTTC

v_gene: TRBV6-5
j_gene: TRBJ1-1
abundance: once
d_gene: NA
CDR3aa: CASSYSRSYTEAFF
CDR3nt: TGTGCCAGCAGTTACTCGAGAAGTTACACTGAAGCTTTCTTT

v_gene: TRBV28
j_gene: TRBJ1-1
abundance: NA
d_gene: NA
CDR3aa: CASRPYREQNTEAFF
CDR3nt: TGTGCCAGCAGGCCCTACAGGGAACAGAACACTGAAGCTTTCTTT

v_gene: TRBV30
j_gene: TRBJ1-4
abundance: NA
d_gene: TRBD1
CDR3aa: CAWRIPGGAELFF
CDR3nt: TGTGCCTGGAGGATTCCAGGGGGCGCGGAACTGTTTTTT

v_gene: TRBV6-6
j_gene: TRBJ1-5
abundance: NA
d_gene: TRBD1
CDR3aa: CASTLRQGSQPQHF
CDR3nt: TGTGCCAGCACCTTACGACAGGGCAGTCAGCCCCAGCATTTT

v_gene: TRBV7-8
j_gene: TRBJ1-1
abundance: few
d_gene: NA
CDR3aa: CASSEPGYVNTEAFF
CDR3nt: TGTGCCAGCAGCGAACCGGGGTATGTGAACACTGAAGCTTTCTTT

v_gene: TRBV4-3
j_gene: TRBJ2-3
abundance: NA
d_gene: TRBD1
CDR3aa: CASSPYRGPQYF
CDR3nt: TGCGCCAGCAGCCCCTACAGGGGTCCGCAGTATTTT

v_gene: TRBV7-2
j_gene: TRBJ1-5
abundance: NA
d_gene: TRBD1
CDR3aa: CASSLDRGGQPQHF
CDR3nt: TGTGCCAGCAGCTTAGACAGGGGGGGTCAGCCCCAGCATTTT

v_gene: TRBV2
j_gene: TRBJ1-2
abundance: NA
d_gene: NA
CDR3aa: CASSDDWEGTQAGYGYTF
CDR3nt: TGTGCCAGCAGTGATGACTGGGAGGGGACACAGGCCGGCTATGGCTACACCTTC

v_gene: TRBV4-3
j_gene: TRBJ1-3
abundance: NA
d_gene: NA
CDR3aa: CASSQDPPPAGNTIYF
CDR3nt: TGCGCCAGCAGCCAAGATCCCCCCCCAGCTGGAAACACCATATATTTT

v_gene: TRBV7-9
j_gene: TRBJ1-2
abundance: large
d_gene: NA
CDR3aa: CASSSSGANYGYTF
CDR3nt: TGTGCCAGCAGCTCATCGGGGGCTAACTATGGCTACACCTTC

v_gene: TRBV7-2
j_gene: TRBJ2-5
abundance: NA
d_gene: TRBD2
CDR3aa: CASSSGLAPETQYF
CDR3nt: TGTGCCAGCAGCTCGGGACTAGCTCCAGAGACCCAGTACTTC

v_gene: TRBV4-1
j_gene: TRBJ2-1
abundance: NA
d_gene: TRBD1
CDR3aa: CASSQDSTGRGQGAGEQFF
CDR3nt: TGCGCCAGCAGCCAAGATTCAACGGGGAGGGGACAGGGGGCTGGTGAGCAGTTCTTC

v_gene: TRBV11-2
j_gene: TRBJ1-2
abundance: once
d_gene: NA
CDR3aa: CASSESVNYGYTF
CDR3nt: TGTGCCAGCAGCGAGAGTGTTAACTATGGCTACACCTTC

v_gene: TRBV11-2
j_gene: TRBJ2-7
abundance: NA
d_gene: TRBD2
CDR3aa: CASSWGGGRYEQYF
CDR3nt: TGTGCCAGCAGCTGGGGCGGGGGTCGCTACGAGCAGTACTTC